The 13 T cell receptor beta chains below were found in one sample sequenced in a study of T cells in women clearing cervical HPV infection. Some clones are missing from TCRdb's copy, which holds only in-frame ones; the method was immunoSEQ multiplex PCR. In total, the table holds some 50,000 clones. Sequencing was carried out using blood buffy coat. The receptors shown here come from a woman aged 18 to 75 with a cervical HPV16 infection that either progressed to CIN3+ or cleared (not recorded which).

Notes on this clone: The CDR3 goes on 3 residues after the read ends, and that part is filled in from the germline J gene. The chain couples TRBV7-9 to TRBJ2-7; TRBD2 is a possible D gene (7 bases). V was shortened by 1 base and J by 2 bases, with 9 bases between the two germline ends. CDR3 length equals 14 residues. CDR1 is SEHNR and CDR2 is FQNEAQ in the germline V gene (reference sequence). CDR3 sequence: CASSLGGGAYEQYF. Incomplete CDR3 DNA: TGTGCCAGCAGCTTAGGCGGGGGCGCCTACGAG.

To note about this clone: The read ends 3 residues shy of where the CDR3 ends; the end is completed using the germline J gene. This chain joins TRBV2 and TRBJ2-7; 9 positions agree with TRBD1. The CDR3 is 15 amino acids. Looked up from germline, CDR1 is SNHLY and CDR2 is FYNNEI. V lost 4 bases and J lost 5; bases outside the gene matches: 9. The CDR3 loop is CASSGESGQGDEQYF. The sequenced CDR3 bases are TGTGCCAGCAGTGGCGAGTCGGGACAGGGCGACGAG.

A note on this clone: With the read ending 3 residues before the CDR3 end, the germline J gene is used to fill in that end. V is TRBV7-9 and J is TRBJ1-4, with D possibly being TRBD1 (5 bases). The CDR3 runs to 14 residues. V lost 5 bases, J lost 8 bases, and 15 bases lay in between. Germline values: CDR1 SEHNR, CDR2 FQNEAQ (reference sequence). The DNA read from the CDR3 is TGTGCCAGCAGCCCTTCTACGGGGGAAGAAAAA. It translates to CASSPSTGEEK. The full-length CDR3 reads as CASSPSTGEEKLFF. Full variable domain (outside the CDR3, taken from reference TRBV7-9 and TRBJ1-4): DTGVSQNPRHKITKRGQNVTFRCDPISEHNRLYWYRQTLGQGPEFLTYFQNEAQLEKSRLLSDRFSAERPKGSFSTLEIQRTEQGDSAMYLCASSPSTGEEKLFFGSGTQLSVL.

CDR3 loop: CASSLEGAKSPLFF. Partial CDR3 DNA: TGCGCCAGCAGCTTAGAGGGGGCAAAGTCACCG. The chain carries TRBV5-1 and TRBJ2-2; 7 nucleotides line up with TRBD1. Read sequence stops 3 residues before the CDR3 end, and the germline J gene provides the missing end. CDR3 length: 14 residues. Germline V CDR1 and CDR2: SGHRS, YFSETQ. The variable domain in full, with the rest retrieved from reference TRBV5-1 and TRBJ2-2, is KAGVTQTPRYLIKTRGQQVTLSCSPISGHRSVSWYQQTPGQGLQFLFEYFSETQRNKGNFPGRFSGRQFSNSRSEMNVSTLELGDSALYLCASSLEGAKSPLFFGEGSRLTVL.

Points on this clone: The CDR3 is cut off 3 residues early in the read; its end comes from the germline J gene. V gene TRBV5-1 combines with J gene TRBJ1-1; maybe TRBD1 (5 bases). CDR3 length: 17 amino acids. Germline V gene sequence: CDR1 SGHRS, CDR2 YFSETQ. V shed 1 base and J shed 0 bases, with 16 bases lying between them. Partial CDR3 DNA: TGCGCCAGCAGCTTGAATAATGGGGCCCGGTTGAACACTGAA. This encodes CASSLNNGARLNTE. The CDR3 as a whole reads CASSLNNGARLNTEAFF.

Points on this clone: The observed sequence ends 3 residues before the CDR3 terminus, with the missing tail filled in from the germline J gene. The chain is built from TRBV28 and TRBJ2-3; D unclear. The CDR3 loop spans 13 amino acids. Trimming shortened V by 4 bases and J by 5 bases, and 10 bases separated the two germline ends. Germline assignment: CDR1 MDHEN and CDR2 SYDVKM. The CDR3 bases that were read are TGTGCCAGCAGTTCCCTTAGGGTAGATACG. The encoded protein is CASSSLRVDT. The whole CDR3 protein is CASSSLRVDTQYF. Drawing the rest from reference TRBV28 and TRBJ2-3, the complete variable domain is DVKVTQSSRYLVKRTGEKVFLECVQDMDHENMFWYRQDPGLGLRLIYFSYDVKMKEKGDIPEGYSVSREKKERFSLILESASTNQTSMYLCASSSLRVDTQYFGPGTRLTVL.

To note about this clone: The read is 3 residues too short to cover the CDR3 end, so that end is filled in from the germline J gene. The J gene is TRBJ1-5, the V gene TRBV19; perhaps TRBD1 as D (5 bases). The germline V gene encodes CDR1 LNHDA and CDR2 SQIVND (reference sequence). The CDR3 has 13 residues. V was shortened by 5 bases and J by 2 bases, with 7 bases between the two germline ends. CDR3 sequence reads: CASSVQGNQPQHF. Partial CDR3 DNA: TGTGCCAGTAGTGTACAGGGCAATCAGCCC.

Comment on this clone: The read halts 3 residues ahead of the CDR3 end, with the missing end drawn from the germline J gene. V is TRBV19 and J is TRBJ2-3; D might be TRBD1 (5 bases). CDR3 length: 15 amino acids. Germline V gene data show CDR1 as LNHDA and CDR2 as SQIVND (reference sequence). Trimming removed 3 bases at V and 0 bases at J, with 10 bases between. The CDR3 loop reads CASSIRATSTDTQYF. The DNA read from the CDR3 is TGTGCCAGTAGTATCAGGGCAACTAGCACAGATACG.

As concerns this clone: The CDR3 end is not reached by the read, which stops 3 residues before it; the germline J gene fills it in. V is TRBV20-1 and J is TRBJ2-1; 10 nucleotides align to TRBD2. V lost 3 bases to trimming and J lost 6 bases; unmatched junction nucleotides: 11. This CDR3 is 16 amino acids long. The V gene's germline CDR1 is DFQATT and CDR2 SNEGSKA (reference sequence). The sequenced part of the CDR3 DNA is TGCAGTGCTAGCGTCTTAGCGGGGGGTCCGTTCAATGAG. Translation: CSASVLAGGPFNE. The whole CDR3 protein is CSASVLAGGPFNEQFF.

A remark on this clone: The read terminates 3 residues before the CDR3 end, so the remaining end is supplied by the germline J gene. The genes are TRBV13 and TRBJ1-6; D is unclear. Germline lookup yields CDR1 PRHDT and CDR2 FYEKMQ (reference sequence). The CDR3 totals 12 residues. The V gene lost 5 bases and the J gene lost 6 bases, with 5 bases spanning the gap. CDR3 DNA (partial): TGTGCCAGCAGCCCTGTTAATTCACCC. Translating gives CASSPVNSP. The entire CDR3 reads CASSPVNSPLHF.

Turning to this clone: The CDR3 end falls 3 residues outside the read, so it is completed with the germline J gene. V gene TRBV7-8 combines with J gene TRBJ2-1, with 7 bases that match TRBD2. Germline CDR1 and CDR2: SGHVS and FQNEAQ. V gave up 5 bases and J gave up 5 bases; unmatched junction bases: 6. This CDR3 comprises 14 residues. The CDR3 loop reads CASSKGLENNEQFF. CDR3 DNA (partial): TGTGCCAGCAGCAAAGGACTAGAAAACAATGAG. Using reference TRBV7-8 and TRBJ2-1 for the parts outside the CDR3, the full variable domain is GAGVSQSPRYKVAKRGQDVALRCDPISGHVSLFWYQQALGQGPEFLTYFQNEAQLDKSGLPSDRFFAERPEGSVSTLKIQRTQQEDSAVYLCASSKGLENNEQFFGPGTRLTVL.

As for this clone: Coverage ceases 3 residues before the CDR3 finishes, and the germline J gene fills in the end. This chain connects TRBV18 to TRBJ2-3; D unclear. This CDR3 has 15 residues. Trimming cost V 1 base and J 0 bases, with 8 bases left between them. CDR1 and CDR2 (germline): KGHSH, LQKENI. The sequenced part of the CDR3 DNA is TGTGCCAGCTCACCACGCCAGTATAGCACAGATACG. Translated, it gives CASSPRQYSTDT. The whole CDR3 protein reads CASSPRQYSTDTQYF. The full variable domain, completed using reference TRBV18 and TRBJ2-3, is NAGVMQNPRHLVRRRGQEARLRCSPMKGHSHVYWYRQLPEEGLKFMVYLQKENIIDESGMPKERFSAEFPKEGPSILRIQQVVRGDSAAYFCASSPRQYSTDTQYFGPGTRLTVL.

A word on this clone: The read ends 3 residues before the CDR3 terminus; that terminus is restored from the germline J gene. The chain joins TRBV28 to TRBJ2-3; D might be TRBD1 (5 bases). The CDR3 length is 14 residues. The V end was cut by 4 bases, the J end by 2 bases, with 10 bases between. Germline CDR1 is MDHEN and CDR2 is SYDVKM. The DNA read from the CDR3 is TGTGCCAGCAGTTCACAGGTAGTCACAGATACG. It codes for CASSSQVVTDT. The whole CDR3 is CASSSQVVTDTQYF. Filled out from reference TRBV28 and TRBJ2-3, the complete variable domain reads DVKVTQSSRYLVKRTGEKVFLECVQDMDHENMFWYRQDPGLGLRLIYFSYDVKMKEKGDIPEGYSVSREKKERFSLILESASTNQTSMYLCASSSQVVTDTQYFGPGTRLTVL.